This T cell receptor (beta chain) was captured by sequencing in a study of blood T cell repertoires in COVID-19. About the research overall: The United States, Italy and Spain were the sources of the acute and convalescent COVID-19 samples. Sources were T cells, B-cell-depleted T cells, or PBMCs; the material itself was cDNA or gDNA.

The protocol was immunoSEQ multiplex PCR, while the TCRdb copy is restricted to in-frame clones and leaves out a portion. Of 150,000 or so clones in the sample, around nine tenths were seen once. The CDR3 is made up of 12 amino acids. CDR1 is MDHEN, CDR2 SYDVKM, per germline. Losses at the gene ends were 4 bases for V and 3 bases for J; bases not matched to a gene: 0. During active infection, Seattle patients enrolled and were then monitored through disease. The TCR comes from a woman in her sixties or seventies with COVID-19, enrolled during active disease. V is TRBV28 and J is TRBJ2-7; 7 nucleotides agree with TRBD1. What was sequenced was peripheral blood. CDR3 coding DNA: TGTGCCAGCAGTTCAGGGGGCTACGAGCAGTACTTC. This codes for CASSSGGYEQYF.